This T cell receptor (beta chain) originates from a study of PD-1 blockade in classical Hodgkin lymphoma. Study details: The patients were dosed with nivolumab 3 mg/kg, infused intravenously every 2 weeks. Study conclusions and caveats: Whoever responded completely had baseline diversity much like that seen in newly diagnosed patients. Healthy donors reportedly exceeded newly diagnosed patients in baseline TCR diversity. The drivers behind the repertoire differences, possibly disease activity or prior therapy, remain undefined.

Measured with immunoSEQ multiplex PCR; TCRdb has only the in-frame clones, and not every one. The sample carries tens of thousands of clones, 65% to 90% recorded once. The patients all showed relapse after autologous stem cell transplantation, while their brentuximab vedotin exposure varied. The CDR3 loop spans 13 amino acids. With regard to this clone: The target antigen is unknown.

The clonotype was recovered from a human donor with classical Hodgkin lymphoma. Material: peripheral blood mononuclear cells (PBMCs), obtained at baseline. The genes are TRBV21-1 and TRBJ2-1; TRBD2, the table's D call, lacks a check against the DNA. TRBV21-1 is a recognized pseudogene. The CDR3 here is CASSPRCDNEQFF. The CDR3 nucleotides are TGTGCCAGCAGCCCCCGGTGTGACAATGAGCAGTTCTTC.